The clone carrying this TCR beta chain was detected ten times or more. The sample, approximately 10 milliliters of peripheral blood, was drawn from each donor. This sample stems from a study of blood T cells in healthy people across ages. Study details: Template-switching capture recovered about one barcoded beta molecule per two T cells.

The CDR3 runs to 16 residues. Germline V lookup: CDR1 SQVTM, CDR2 ANQGSEA. The junction had 13 bases not matched to a gene; V was cut back by 4 bases and J by 3 bases. With a J-beta primer mix and a sample-barcoded 5' primer, a second PCR ran about 7 to 12 cycles. Every molecule of cDNA carried a tag from a template-switch adaptor with 12 random nucleotides. TCRdb itself ran the 5' RACE reads through MiXCR, one entry per CDR3 protein. The sample yields some 690,000 distinct CDR3 sequences, 22% seen once. The chain recombines TRBV29-1 with TRBJ2-7; TRBD1 matches 9 bases. The clonotype originates from an older man in good health. The sequenced sample was blood. CDR3 residues: CSVGQGGSLSNYEQYF. In nucleotides, the CDR3 is TGCAGCGTTGGACAGGGGGGTTCCCTCTCTAACTACGAGCAGTACTTC.